Listed below are T cell receptor beta chains from one sample, sequenced in a study of T cells in Graves' hyperthyroidism and ophthalmopathy. TCRdb reanalysed the multiplex PCR reads using MiXCR and keeps one entry per CDR3 protein. The data show a few hundred thousand distinct CDR3 sequences, approximately 16% seen once. The sample comprised blood. These receptors came from a woman aged 30 to 39 with Graves' ophthalmopathy. CDR3s include the opening cysteine and the closing phenylalanine or tryptophan. Fields, in order: D gene, V gene, J gene, clone size, CDR3 protein, CDR3 DNA. D genes are given only for firm matches. Clone size is not always given. Where it is, it says once, few, many or a class for expanded clones.

-	TRBV7-2	TRBJ2-1	-	CASSSTSNWEQFF	TGTGCCAGCAGCTCGACTAGTAATTGGGAGCAGTTCTTC
TRBD1	TRBV6-1	TRBJ2-3	few	CASSPTGVSPDTQYF	TGTGCCAGCAGTCCTACAGGGGTGAGCCCAGATACGCAGTATTTT
TRBD1	TRBV3-1	TRBJ1-1	many	CASSPVTGIAEAFF	TGTGCCAGCAGCCCCGTGACAGGGATAGCTGAAGCTTTCTTT
-	TRBV7-2	TRBJ2-1	many	CASSLTRDNEQFF	TGTGCCAGCAGCTTAACCAGAGACAATGAGCAGTTCTTC
-	TRBV10-1	TRBJ2-2	few	CASTGNTGELFF	TGCGCCAGCACGGGAAACACCGGGGAGCTGTTTTTT
TRBD2	TRBV6-2/TRBV6-3	TRBJ2-7	few	CASSTLAGVGSYEQYF	TGTGCCAGCAGTACCCTAGCGGGAGTGGGTTCCTACGAGCAGTACTTC
-	TRBV14	TRBJ1-1	-	CASSHTVTGRAFF	TGTGCCAGCAGCCATACTGTAACAGGGAGAGCTTTCTTT
-	TRBV6-6	TRBJ1-1	many	CASSYSGTNTEAFF	TGTGCCAGCAGTTACTCAGGAACCAACACTGAAGCTTTCTTT
TRBD1	TRBV27	TRBJ2-5	-	CASSYNGQGQETQYF	TGTGCCAGCAGTTACAACGGACAGGGCCAAGAGACCCAGTACTTC
-	TRBV7-2	TRBJ2-1	many	CASSPVGSEQFF	TGTGCCAGCAGCCCCGTAGGGAGTGAGCAGTTCTTC
-	TRBV27	TRBJ2-1	-	CASSLRGPVYNEQFF	TGTGCCAGCAGTTTAAGGGGTCCTGTTTACAATGAGCAGTTCTTC
-	TRBV12-3/TRBV12-4	TRBJ2-1	many	CASSYQGLGDEQFF	TGTGCCAGCAGTTACCAGGGATTGGGGGATGAGCAGTTCTTC
TRBD1	TRBV19	TRBJ2-7	-	CASSRLGTGVYEQYF	TGTGCCAGTAGTCGTCTAGGGACAGGGGTATACGAGCAGTACTTC
-	TRBV28	TRBJ1-3	few	CASSLRGAMDTIYF	TGTGCCAGCAGTTTGAGGGGGGCGATGGACACCATATATTTT
TRBD1	TRBV7-6	TRBJ2-7	many	CASSSTTGGYEQYF	TGTGCCAGCAGCTCGACGACAGGGGGCTACGAGCAGTACTTC
TRBD2	TRBV7-2	TRBJ2-3	many	CASSLELAANTDTQYF	TGTGCCAGCAGCTTAGAACTAGCGGCGAACACAGATACGCAGTATTTT
-	TRBV20-1	TRBJ2-7	many	CSASVTAYEQYF	TGCAGTGCTAGTGTGACTGCCTACGAGCAGTACTTC
-	TRBV5-6	TRBJ2-3	-	CASSLTARTDTQYF	TGTGCCAGCAGCTTGACGGCCCGCACAGATACGCAGTATTTT
-	TRBV5-5	TRBJ1-4	many	CASSADRNEKLFF	TGTGCCAGCAGCGCAGATCGGAATGAAAAACTGTTTTTT
TRBD2	TRBV27	TRBJ2-7	-	CASRPGLAGREQYF	TGTGCCAGCAGGCCGGGACTAGCGGGAAGGGAGCAGTACTTC
-	TRBV7-8	TRBJ2-1	many	CASSFRFRGGNEQFF	TGTGCCAGCAGCTTCCGATTTCGGGGTGGGAATGAGCAGTTCTTC
-	TRBV6-1	TRBJ2-1	many	CASSYGTQNNEQFF	TGTGCCAGCAGTTATGGGACACAGAACAATGAGCAGTTCTTC
-	TRBV11-2	TRBJ1-1	many	CASSLASRVAFF	TGTGCCAGCAGCTTAGCGTCCAGGGTGGCTTTCTTT
-	TRBV25-1	TRBJ1-5	-	CASSESGRAGNQPQHF	TGTGCCAGCAGTGAATCAGGGAGGGCTGGCAATCAGCCCCAGCATTTT
TRBD2	TRBV20-1	TRBJ2-1	few	CSARDMTSGRASSYNEQFF	TGCAGTGCTAGAGATATGACTAGCGGGAGGGCAAGCTCCTACAATGAGCAGTTCTTC
TRBD2	TRBV28	TRBJ2-7	many	CASNGGRTSSYEQYF	TGTGCCAGCAATGGTGGGAGGACTAGCTCCTACGAGCAGTACTTC
-	TRBV6-1	TRBJ2-7	many	CASSDVGRSSYEQYF	TGTGCCAGCAGTGATGTGGGCAGGAGCTCCTACGAGCAGTACTTC
TRBD2	TRBV20-1	TRBJ2-5	many	CSAPLLAGVQETQYF	TGCAGTGCTCCTCTCCTAGCGGGGGTACAAGAGACCCAGTACTTC
-	TRBV12-3/TRBV12-4	TRBJ2-7	many	CASSLATAPYEQYF	TGTGCCAGCAGTTTAGCGACTGCTCCCTACGAGCAGTACTTC
TRBD2	TRBV6-2/TRBV6-3	TRBJ2-5	many	CASSFWGGTQYF	TGTGCCAGCAGTTTTTGGGGGGGGACCCAGTACTTC
TRBD2	TRBV6-2/TRBV6-3	TRBJ2-7	many	CASSYGLAGVYEQYF	TGTGCCAGCAGTTACGGGCTAGCGGGAGTGTACGAGCAGTACTTC
TRBD2	TRBV5-5	TRBJ2-3	-	CASSTGLAGWADTQYF	TGTGCCAGCAGCACGGGACTAGCGGGGTGGGCAGATACGCAGTATTTT
TRBD1	TRBV12-3/TRBV12-4	TRBJ2-7	many	CASRGTAPREQYF	TGTGCCAGCAGGGGGACAGCTCCTCGGGAGCAGTACTTC
-	TRBV7-6	TRBJ2-2	many	CASSLGQGARTGELFF	TGTGCCAGCAGCTTAGGGCAGGGCGCGAGGACCGGGGAGCTGTTTTTT
-	TRBV5-1	TRBJ1-2	few	CASSYGGDNYGYTF	TGCGCCAGCAGCTACGGAGGGGACAACTATGGCTACACCTTC
-	TRBV4-3	TRBJ2-3	few	CASSQDLGSGPDTQYF	TGCGCCAGCAGCCAAGATCTTGGCTCGGGGCCAGATACGCAGTATTTT
-	TRBV7-3	TRBJ2-2	few	CASSLMPTGELFF	TGTGCCAGCAGCTTAATGCCCACCGGGGAGCTGTTTTTT
TRBD2	TRBV4-1	TRBJ2-1	few	CASSHLGLASYNEQFF	TGCGCCAGCAGCCACCTCGGACTAGCCTCCTACAATGAGCAGTTCTTC
TRBD1	TRBV28	TRBJ1-5	many	CASSYLQGANQPQHF	TGTGCCAGCAGTTATCTTCAGGGGGCCAATCAGCCCCAGCATTTT
TRBD1	TRBV19	TRBJ2-7	many	CASSISGQGVREQYF	TGTGCCAGTAGTATCTCCGGACAGGGAGTCCGCGAGCAGTACTTC
-	TRBV3-1	TRBJ2-5	many	CASSLESWGETQYF	TGTGCCAGCAGCCTCGAGAGCTGGGGGGAGACCCAGTACTTC
-	TRBV25-1	TRBJ2-5	few	CATTRDLGPQYF	TGTGCCACCACCCGGGACCTTGGTCCCCAGTACTTC
TRBD2	TRBV2	TRBJ2-1	many	CASKTSGNNEQFF	TGTGCCAGCAAGACTAGCGGAAACAATGAGCAGTTCTTC
-	TRBV4-1	TRBJ2-1	few	CASSLKPEYNEQFF	TGCGCCAGCAGTCTAAAACCCGAATACAATGAGCAGTTCTTC
TRBD2	TRBV6-2/TRBV6-3	TRBJ2-7	many	CASSYRTLAGDAYEQYF	TGTGCCAGCAGTTACCGGACCCTAGCGGGCGACGCCTACGAGCAGTACTTC
-	TRBV4-3	TRBJ2-1	few	CASSQDLVGSYNEQFF	TGCGCCAGCAGCCAAGATCTTGTTGGCTCCTACAATGAGCAGTTCTTC
TRBD1	TRBV30	TRBJ1-2	few	CAWSADRGIPGGYTF	TGTGCCTGGAGTGCGGACAGGGGGATTCCCGGTGGCTACACCTTC